These 13 T cell receptor beta chains originate from one sample sequenced in a study of OX40 agonist ivuxolimab in advanced cancers. Sequenced by immunoSEQ multiplex PCR; TCRdb stores in-frame clones only, minus some. The table lists 7,500 to 10,000 clones, roughly 71% of them singletons. The specimen was CD4+ or CD8+ T cells sorted from blood, collected in a trial of the OX40 agonist ivuxolimab. The origin of the receptors is an adult with an advanced solid tumor such as melanoma, head and neck, liver or kidney cancer.

The chain employs TRBV5-1 and TRBJ2-5; tentatively, D is TRBD2 (5 bases). The CDR3 consists of 15 residues. Per the germline V gene, CDR1 is SGHRS and CDR2 is YFSETQ. V gave up 0 bases and J gave up 5 bases, with 14 bases separating them. CDR3 protein: CASSLALANVETQYF. The CDR3 bases are TGCGCCAGCAGCTTGGCCTTAGCGAACGTGGAGACCCAGTACTTC.

This chain uses TRBV7-2 with TRBJ1-1, with D possibly matching TRBD1 (6 bases). Trimming took 5 bases from V and 2 from J, leaving 18 bases between them. The CDR3 runs 16 residues. Per the germline V gene, CDR1 is SGHTA and CDR2 is FQGNSA. CDR3 in amino acids: CASSQQGPIVNTEAFF. For the CDR3, the DNA is TGTGCCAGCAGCCAACAGGGACCTATAGTAAACACTGAAGCTTTCTTT.

As DNA, the CDR3 is TGTGCCAGCAGTTCCTGGTCCCGCGAGGGCTACACCTTC. Protein sequence: CASSSWSREGYTF. The J gene is TRBJ1-2, the V gene TRBV27, with no clear D. There are 13 residues in the CDR3. Per germline, CDR1 MNHEY and CDR2 SMNVEV (reference sequence). The germline V and J ends were trimmed by 4 bases and 8 bases, with 14 bases remaining between them.

This chain connects TRBV5-6 to TRBJ1-1, with a weak D call TRBD1 (6 bases). CDR1 and CDR2 from the germline V gene are SGHDT and YYEEEE. With 4 bases removed from V and 6 bases from J, the gap between germline ends came to 10 bases. The CDR3 length is 12 residues. The CDR3 region is CASSRGGSEAFF. DNA of the CDR3: TGTGCCAGCAGCAGGGGGGGATCTGAAGCTTTCTTT.

In its sample, this clone was seen once. The chain joins TRBV4-1 to TRBJ2-1; D not certain. Trimming removed 5 bases at V and 8 bases at J, with 16 bases between. Germline V gene lookup returns CDR1 MGHRA and CDR2 YSYEKL. The CDR3 runs to 14 residues. The CDR3 nucleotides are TGCGCCAGCAGCACAACCGGTCAAGGCTATGAGCAGTTCTTC. Residues: CASSTTGQGYEQFF.

This chain connects TRBV5-1 to TRBJ2-5; 9 nucleotides agree with TRBD2. V was clipped by 0 bases and J by 3 bases; unmatched bases: 3. The CDR3 extends over 15 amino acids. Per the germline V gene, CDR1 is SGHRS and CDR2 is YFSETQ. CDR3 region: CASSLALAGEETQYF. The CDR3 nucleotides are TGCGCCAGCAGCTTGGCATTAGCGGGAGAAGAGACCCAGTACTTC. The full variable domain, completed using reference TRBV5-1 and TRBJ2-5, is KAGVTQTPRYLIKTRGQQVTLSCSPISGHRSVSWYQQTPGQGLQFLFEYFSETQRNKGNFPGRFSGRQFSNSRSEMNVSTLELGDSALYLCASSLALAGEETQYFGPGTRLLVL.

By proportion, this clone is medium-sized. The V call is TRBV7-8, the J call TRBJ2-1; no firm D call. CDR1 is SGHVS and CDR2 is FQNEAQ in the germline V gene. Trimming took 6 bases from V and 10 from J, leaving 16 bases between them. This CDR3 contains 13 residues. The CDR3, as DNA: TGTGCCAGCAGGCCTTTAGAGCGTAGAGAGCAGTTCTTC. Translating it yields CASRPLERREQFF.

The chain couples TRBV11-1 to TRBJ2-1, with a weak D call TRBD2 (6 bases). Germline lookup yields CDR1 SGHAT and CDR2 FQDESV (reference sequence). V lost 4 bases and J 4 bases, leaving 8 bases between the germline ends. The CDR3 spans 13 residues. Here the CDR3 reads CASSSSGYNEQFF. CDR3 in DNA: TGTGCCAGCAGCTCAAGCGGGTACAATGAGCAGTTCTTC.

This clone was seen a single time. The V gene is TRBV7-9, the J gene TRBJ2-1; D gene unclear. This CDR3 region has 15 residues. Germline lookup yields CDR1 SEHNR and CDR2 FQNEAQ (reference sequence). Trimming cost V 5 bases and J 4 bases, with 15 bases left between them. CDR3: CASSTQVSEYNEQFF. The DNA of the CDR3 is TGTGCCAGCAGCACCCAGGTGTCCGAATACAATGAGCAGTTCTTC.

The V call is TRBV10-1, the J call TRBJ2-7; a weak D match, TRBD1 (5 bases). In germline, CDR1 is WNHNN, CDR2 SYGVQD (reference sequence). CDR3 size: 13 residues. V was trimmed by 3 bases and J by 2 bases, leaving 8 bases between them. CDR3 in DNA: TGCGCCAGCAGTGAAGACAGAACCTACGAGCAGTACTTC. Protein: CASSEDRTYEQYF.

This clone is deemed medium-sized. The V gene is TRBV2, the J gene TRBJ2-3; D is perhaps TRBD1 (7 bases). Germline V gene lookup returns CDR1 SNHLY and CDR2 FYNNEI. The CDR3 is 13 residues long. V lost 8 bases and J lost 4, with 13 bases in between. In DNA form, the CDR3 reads TGTGCCAGCGAGACAGGGACTGCAGATACGCAGTATTTT. Residues: CASETGTADTQYF.

This chain joins TRBV15 and TRBJ1-4; tentative D call: TRBD1 (5 bases). Trimming removed 6 bases at V and 4 bases at J, with 12 bases between. The germline CDR1 and CDR2 sequences are LNHNV and YYDKDF (reference sequence). The CDR3 contains 14 residues. The DNA for the CDR3 is TGTGCCACCAGGCCCGGGGGAGGTAATGAAAAACTGTTTTTT. Its protein product is CATRPGGGNEKLFF.

The J gene is TRBJ2-5, the V gene TRBV7-9; weak D call: TRBD2 (6 bases). Germline V CDR1 and CDR2: SEHNR, FQNEAQ (reference sequence). The CDR3 spans 12 residues. Deletions cut 1 base from V and 11 bases from J, with 11 bases between. The chain's CDR3 is CASSLERREQYF. The CDR3 region has the DNA TGTGCCAGCAGCTTAGAGAGGAGGGAGCAGTACTTC.